Listed here are 7 T cell receptor beta chains from one sample, sequenced in a study of blood T cell repertoires in COVID-19. Clones were sequenced by immunoSEQ multiplex PCR, and TCRdb holds only the in-frame ones, with some missing. Here the sample spans about 73,000 clones, 82% being singletons. Sequencing was carried out using peripheral blood. The origin of the receptors is a woman aged 60-75 years with acute or convalescent COVID-19.

The CDR3 here is CASSQRTSRSSYNEQFF. CDR3 sequence (DNA): TGTGCCAGCAGTCAGAGGACTAGCAGGAGCTCCTACAATGAGCAGTTCTTC. J is TRBJ2-1 and V is TRBV6-6; 8 nucleotides agree with TRBD2. J gave up 0 bases and V 5 bases, and 9 bases lay outside the gene matches. This CDR3 spans 17 amino acids. In germline, CDR1 is MNHNY, CDR2 SVGAGI (reference sequence).

The chain is built from TRBV10-3 and TRBJ2-5, with 14 bases fitting TRBD2. From germline, CDR1 is ENHRY and CDR2 SYGVKD. V dropped 3 bases and J dropped 13; count of bases not matched to a gene: 16. The CDR3 loop spans 17 amino acids. DNA for the CDR3: TGTGCCATCAGTGAACAGGACCTGGGGACTAGCGGGGGAGCCCCGTACTTC. Translated, it gives CAISEQDLGTSGGAPYF.

The rearrangement links TRBV4-1 to TRBJ1-3, with D perhaps TRBD1 (5 bases). This CDR3 contains 16 residues. The germline V gene has CDR1 MGHRA and CDR2 YSYEKL. V gave up 0 bases and J gave up 5 bases, with 14 bases separating them. The CDR3 nucleotides are TGCGCCAGCAGCCAAGAATCGCAGGGCACTAGAAACACCATATATTTT. It is translated as CASSQESQGTRNTIYF.

This clone came up a few times. The rearrangement links TRBV29-1 to TRBJ1-2, with TRBD1 identical over 8 bases. The germline V gene has CDR1 SQVTM and CDR2 ANQGSEA. The CDR3 loop spans 13 amino acids. V shed 2 bases, J shed 6 bases, and the junction held 5 bases outside the gene matches. CDR3 nucleotides: TGCAGCGTTGAAATAGACAGGGGTCATGGCTACACCTTC. Amino acid sequence: CSVEIDRGHGYTF.

The J gene is TRBJ1-1, the V gene TRBV14; 8 nucleotides match TRBD1. The CDR3 runs 17 residues. V shed 0 bases and J 1 base; nucleotides not matched to a gene: 7. CDR1 and CDR2 from the germline V gene are SGHDN and FVKESK. The CDR3 region has the DNA TGTGCCAGCAGCCAAGACGGGCGCAGGGGGCCGAACACTGAAGCTTTCTTT. Translation gives CASSQDGRRGPNTEAFF.

This clone was counted many times. This chain connects TRBV2 to TRBJ2-1; 9 bases fit TRBD2. V gave up 3 bases and J gave up 7 bases; unmatched junction bases: 10. Germline CDR1 SNHLY, CDR2 FYNNEI. The CDR3 consists of 16 residues. This CDR3 is CASSENQAGGANEQFF. In nucleotides, the CDR3 is TGTGCCAGCAGTGAGAATCAAGCGGGAGGAGCTAATGAGCAGTTCTTC.

This clone has only one observation. The V and J genes are TRBV5-1 and TRBJ2-4; 9 nucleotides match TRBD1. The CDR3 spans 14 residues. V was clipped by 3 bases and J by 6 bases; unmatched bases: 4. CDR1 SGHRS and CDR2 YFSETQ come from the germline V gene. CDR3 amino acids: CASSSQTGGNIQYF. For the CDR3, the DNA is TGCGCCAGCAGCTCCCAGACAGGGGGAAACATTCAGTACTTC.